This T cell receptor beta chain was retrieved from a study of PD-1 blockade in classical Hodgkin lymphoma. Only in-frame clones appear in the TCRdb table, and some are missing; sequencing was by immunoSEQ multiplex PCR. This sample carries some 9,300 clones, roughly 80% of them seen once, and the ten largest clones take about 4.3%. Study-level points and caveats: Whereas CD4+ TCR diversity had risen significantly by C4D1, CD8+ TCR diversity had not.

With regard to this clone: Its specificity is unknown.

Time point meaning: cycle 4 day 1 (C4D1), after less than 7 weeks of nivolumab. Patients all relapsed after autologous stem cell transplantation, and there was variation in brentuximab vedotin exposure. With magnetic negative selection, CD4+ T cells were purified from PBMCs that had been thawed. The origin of this receptor is a human donor with classical Hodgkin lymphoma. The specimen comprised CD4+ T cells from blood, sampled before the fourth cycle of nivolumab.

The chain's CDR3 is CASSWDSSGGGYTF. The CDR3 coding sequence is TGTGCCAGCAGTTGGGACAGCTCCGGTGGAGGCTACACCTTC. The chain recombines TRBV2 with TRBJ1-2; TRBD1 aligns across 7 bases. Germline V lookup: CDR1 SNHLY, CDR2 FYNNEI. The CDR3 totals 14 residues. Unmatched junction bases numbered 11, after V lost 5 bases and J lost 8 bases.